The 27 T cell receptor beta chains listed next were all sequenced from one sample in a study of blood T cell repertoires in COVID-19. Here immunoSEQ multiplex PCR was the method, and the copy in TCRdb shows in-frame clones only, minus some. The sample yields about 100,000 clones, 85% seen once. The material sequenced was peripheral blood. These receptors were taken from a woman between 70 and 85 years old with active or convalescent COVID-19.

The V gene is TRBV28, the J gene TRBJ2-3; a possible D gene is TRBD1 (5 bases). Germline CDR1 reads MDHEN; CDR2 reads SYDVKM. The germline V and J ends were trimmed by 0 bases and 3 bases, with 10 bases remaining between them. The CDR3 is 15 residues long. The CDR3 region has the DNA TGTGCCAGCAGTTTATGGGCAGGGAAGACAGATACGCAGTATTTT. This codes for CASSLWAGKTDTQYF.

V and J are TRBV11-3 and TRBJ1-2; TRBD1 aligns across 7 bases. The germline V gene has CDR1 SGHNT and CDR2 YENEEA. The trim removed 5 bases at V and 5 bases at J, leaving 5 bases unmatched. The CDR3 has 13 amino acids. The CDR3 spells CASSPGTEYGYTF. CDR3 in DNA: TGTGCCAGCAGCCCCGGGACAGAGTATGGCTACACCTTC.

The CDR3 loop is CASSQHSGTAYNSPLHF. DNA for the CDR3: TGTGCCAGCAGCCAGCACTCCGGGACAGCTTATAATTCACCCCTCCACTTT. The chain recombines TRBV14 with TRBJ1-6, with TRBD1 identical over 7 bases. The V gene end was trimmed by 3 bases and the J gene end by 4 bases; junction bases not matched to a gene: 9. Germline-derived CDR1 and CDR2 are SGHDN and FVKESK. The CDR3 contains 17 residues.

V usage is TRBV4-2 and J usage is TRBJ2-7, with 8 nucleotides matching TRBD2. This CDR3 contains 15 residues. V lost 0 bases to trimming and J lost 2 bases; unmatched junction nucleotides: 3. Germline-derived CDR1 and CDR2 are LGHNA and YNFKEQ. CDR3 DNA: TGTGCCAGCAGCCAAGAGAAGCGGGGGCCCTACGAGCAGTACTTC. This codes for CASSQEKRGPYEQYF.

This sequence joins TRBV4-2 and TRBJ1-1; unclear D gene. The V gene's germline CDR1 is LGHNA and CDR2 YNFKEQ. The CDR3 covers 14 residues. Trimming stripped 0 bases from V and 1 base from J, with 6 bases between. The CDR3 region has the DNA TGTGCCAGCAGCCAAGATGGGCGGAACACTGAAGCTTTCTTT. Its protein product is CASSQDGRNTEAFF.

The genes are TRBV9 and TRBJ2-5; 9 bases line up with TRBD1. The germline V gene encodes CDR1 SGDLS and CDR2 YYNGEE. V shed 0 bases, J shed 9 bases, and the junction held 12 bases outside the gene matches. The CDR3 consists of 16 residues. The CDR3: CASSVDAGTGLRSQYF. CDR3 nucleotides: TGTGCCAGCAGCGTAGACGCGGGGACAGGGTTAAGGTCCCAGTACTTC.

The gene calls are TRBV27 and TRBJ2-1, with no clear D. Germline V gene data show CDR1 as MNHEY and CDR2 as SMNVEV (reference sequence). Trimming took off 9 bases at V and 1 base at J, with 10 bases between the two ends. This CDR3 region has 13 residues. In nucleotides, the CDR3 is TGTGCCAGTGCATGGGCATCCTACAATGAGCAGTTCTTC. Translating it yields CASAWASYNEQFF.

The rearrangement uses TRBV5-4 and TRBJ2-2; 9 bases are a match to TRBD2. Per germline, CDR1 SGHNT and CDR2 YYREEE (reference sequence). V lost 4 bases to trimming and J lost 3 bases; unmatched junction nucleotides: 7. The CDR3 covers 16 residues. The CDR3 DNA sequence: TGTGCCAGCAGCCCCGGACTAGCGTTGGACACCGGGGAGCTGTTTTTT. Translated, it gives CASSPGLALDTGELFF.

This clone appeared a single time. CDR3 DNA sequence: TGCGCCAGCAGCTCGGACAGGCCCGTTTACTATGGCTACACCTTC. It translates to CASSSDRPVYYGYTF. The chain is built from TRBV5-1 and TRBJ1-2; TRBD1 matches 7 bases. Germline trimming cut 3 bases from V and 3 bases from J; bases unmatched to any gene: 8. Germline V gives CDR1 SGHRS, CDR2 YFSETQ. CDR3 length equals 15 residues.

This clone showed up just a few times. This chain joins TRBV30 and TRBJ2-2; a possible D gene is TRBD1 (5 bases). Trimming took 3 bases from V and 4 from J, leaving 9 bases between them. Germline values: CDR1 GTSNPN, CDR2 SVGIG (reference sequence). The CDR3 sequence is 13 residues long. CDR3 amino acids: CAWRLGATGELFF. Here the CDR3 DNA reads TGTGCCTGGAGGTTAGGGGCCACCGGGGAGCTGTTTTTT.

This sequence joins TRBV7-2 and TRBJ1-2, with TRBD1 identical over 11 bases. V gave up 3 bases and J gave up 4 bases; unmatched junction bases: 7. Germline CDR1 is SGHTA and CDR2 is FQGNSA. This CDR3 is 16 amino acids long. CDR3 sequence (DNA): TGTGCCAGCAGCTTGACCGGGACAGGGGGTTTCTATGGCTACACCTTC. This sequence encodes CASSLTGTGGFYGYTF.

The chain couples TRBV2 to TRBJ2-3, with 9 bases identical to TRBD2. Looked up from germline, CDR1 is SNHLY and CDR2 is FYNNEI. V shed 7 bases, J shed 10 bases, and the junction held 12 bases outside the gene matches. CDR3 length: 14 amino acids. The CDR3 DNA reads TGTGCCAGCAACGGGCTAGCGGGAAGGGGGCCGCAGTATTTT. This gives the protein CASNGLAGRGPQYF.

CDR3 sequence: CASSFGTGVPTEAFF. DNA of the CDR3: TGCGCCAGCAGCTTTGGGACAGGGGTCCCCACTGAAGCTTTCTTT. The V call is TRBV5-1, the J call TRBJ1-1; 10 nucleotides match TRBD1. V shed 2 bases, J shed 4 bases, and the junction held 5 bases outside the gene matches. Germline V gives CDR1 SGHRS, CDR2 YFSETQ. The CDR3 is 15 residues long.

In this sample, this clone turned up a few times. V gene TRBV7-2 combines with J gene TRBJ2-7; TRBD2 matches at 9 bases. CDR3 length: 17 residues. Germline CDR1 is SGHTA and CDR2 is FQGNSA. Unmatched junction bases numbered 10, after V lost 1 base and J lost 3 bases. For the CDR3, the DNA is TGTGCCAGCAGCTTAGAAGGCGGGGGGGCTATCGGCTACGAGCAGTACTTC. Amino acids: CASSLEGGGAIGYEQYF.

The rearrangement uses TRBV19 and TRBJ2-4; D might be TRBD2 (5 bases). Trimming removed 1 base from V and 3 bases from J, with 10 bases in between. CDR3 length equals 15 residues. The germline V gene has CDR1 LNHDA and CDR2 SQIVND (reference sequence). CDR3 in amino acids: CASSIGGVVKNIQYF. CDR3 coding DNA: TGTGCCAGTAGTATAGGGGGAGTGGTCAAAAACATTCAGTACTTC.

The rearrangement joins TRBV19 to TRBJ1-2; D is unclear. This CDR3 is built from 13 residues. V gave up 3 bases and J gave up 3 bases, with 8 bases separating them. CDR1 LNHDA and CDR2 SQIVND come from the germline V gene (reference sequence). The CDR3 nucleotides read TGTGCCAGTAGTATGCCAGTCGACTATGGCTACACCTTC. Encoded protein: CASSMPVDYGYTF. The whole variable domain, filled in from reference TRBV19 and TRBJ1-2, reads DGGITQSPKYLFRKEGQNVTLSCEQNLNHDAMYWYRQDPGQGLRLIYYSQIVNDFQKGDIAEGYSVSREKKESFPLTVTSAQKNPTAFYLCASSMPVDYGYTFGSGTRLTVV.

The chain joins TRBV7-9 to TRBJ2-1, with D perhaps matching TRBD1 (6 bases). Germline values: CDR1 SEHNR, CDR2 FQNEAQ (reference sequence). The CDR3 loop spans 15 amino acids. Between the trimmed V and J ends, which lost 5 bases and 0 bases, there was a span of 11 bases. In DNA form, the CDR3 reads TGTGCCAGCAGCGGTGGGGGCAGCTCCTACAATGAGCAGTTCTTC. It encodes CASSGGGSSYNEQFF.

This clone was counted between two and nine times. The V gene is TRBV7-9, the J gene TRBJ1-4; D call uncertain. Germline lookup yields CDR1 SEHNR and CDR2 FQNEAQ (reference sequence). The length of the CDR3 is 12 residues. V lost 5 bases and J lost 2, with 3 bases in between. The CDR3 DNA follows: TGTGCCAGCAGCCCGACTAATGAAAAACTGTTTTTT. It specifies CASSPTNEKLFF.

The V gene is TRBV4-2, the J gene TRBJ2-3, with D perhaps TRBD1 (6 bases). This CDR3 region has 14 residues. The V and J ends lost 4 bases and 4 bases respectively, with 12 bases between them. In germline, CDR1 is LGHNA, CDR2 YNFKEQ. The CDR3 spells CASSLGRGADTQYF. The CDR3 coding sequence is TGTGCCAGCAGCCTAGGCAGGGGAGCAGATACGCAGTATTTT.

This clone turned up a few times. The chain uses TRBV5-5 and TRBJ1-4; D gene uncertain. Germline CDR1 reads SGHKS; CDR2 reads YYEKEE (reference sequence). The CDR3 runs 13 residues. V was clipped by 4 bases and J by 0 bases, with 4 bases between them. The CDR3 region is CASSLTTNEKLFF. DNA for the CDR3: TGTGCCAGCAGCCTAACAACTAATGAAAAACTGTTTTTT.

The V and J genes are TRBV6-2 or TRBV6-3 and TRBJ2-2; D gene unclear. V was cut by 4 bases and J by 3 bases, with 9 bases left in between. CDR1 is MNHEY, CDR2 SVGEGT, per germline. The CDR3 has 14 amino acids. CDR3 DNA: TGTGCCAGCAGTTCAATTCTATACACCGGGGAGCTGTTTTTT. Its translation is CASSSILYTGELFF.

This chain uses TRBV5-4 with TRBJ2-3; 7 bases agree with TRBD1. Germline-derived CDR1 and CDR2 are SGHNT and YYREEE (reference sequence). The CDR3 runs to 15 residues. V trimming: 4 bases; J trimming: 2 bases; junction bases outside the gene matches: 7. The CDR3 DNA reads as TGTGCCAGCAGCGATGGGACAGACTCCACAGATACGCAGTATTTT. Its translation is CASSDGTDSTDTQYF.

V is TRBV11-2 and J is TRBJ1-4; D possibly corresponds to TRBD1 (6 bases). V was trimmed by 0 bases and J by 4 bases, leaving 21 bases between them. There are 19 residues in the CDR3. Germline assignment: CDR1 SGHAT and CDR2 FQNNGV. CDR3 bases: TGTGCCAGCAGCTTAGACGGTATGCGGACAGACCCCTTTAATGAAAAACTGTTTTTT. It codes for CASSLDGMRTDPFNEKLFF.

CDR3 coding DNA: TGTGCCAGCAGTTTATTTGGGACAGGGGAACAGACCCAGTACTTC. Translating gives CASSLFGTGEQTQYF. This rearrangement joins TRBV28 to TRBJ2-5; 10 positions agree with TRBD1. V shed 1 base, J shed 6 bases, and the junction held 5 bases outside the gene matches. Germline CDR1 reads MDHEN; CDR2 reads SYDVKM. The CDR3 consists of 15 residues.

V usage is TRBV7-3 and J usage is TRBJ2-7, with 10 bases aligning to TRBD2. The germline CDR1 and CDR2 sequences are SGHTA and FQGTGA. The CDR3 totals 16 residues. J lost 2 bases, V lost 2 bases, and 6 bases had no gene match. The CDR3 spells CASSLGASGGTYEQYF. The CDR3 bases are TGTGCCAGCAGCTTAGGGGCTAGCGGGGGAACCTACGAGCAGTACTTC.

This chain connects TRBV18 to TRBJ2-7; a weak D match, TRBD2 (5 bases). This CDR3 has 13 amino acids. Per the germline V gene, CDR1 is KGHSH and CDR2 is LQKENI. Trimming shortened V by 0 bases and J by 2 bases, and 5 bases separated the two germline ends. Here the CDR3 DNA reads TGTGCCAGCTCACCACCCGGGACCTACGAGCAGTACTTC. Translation: CASSPPGTYEQYF. The whole variable domain, remainder taken from reference TRBV18 and TRBJ2-7, is NAGVMQNPRHLVRRRGQEARLRCSPMKGHSHVYWYRQLPEEGLKFMVYLQKENIIDESGMPKERFSAEFPKEGPSILRIQQVVRGDSAAYFCASSPPGTYEQYFGPGTRLTVT.

This rearrangement joins TRBV5-1 to TRBJ2-2; 7 nucleotides match TRBD1. The V segment lost 4 bases and the J segment 5 bases; nucleotides outside the gene matches: 5. The CDR3 loop spans 14 amino acids. Per germline, CDR1 SGHRS and CDR2 YFSETQ. Here the CDR3 reads CASSVTGRTGELFF. CDR3 in DNA: TGCGCCAGCAGCGTGACAGGGCGGACCGGGGAGCTGTTTTTT.